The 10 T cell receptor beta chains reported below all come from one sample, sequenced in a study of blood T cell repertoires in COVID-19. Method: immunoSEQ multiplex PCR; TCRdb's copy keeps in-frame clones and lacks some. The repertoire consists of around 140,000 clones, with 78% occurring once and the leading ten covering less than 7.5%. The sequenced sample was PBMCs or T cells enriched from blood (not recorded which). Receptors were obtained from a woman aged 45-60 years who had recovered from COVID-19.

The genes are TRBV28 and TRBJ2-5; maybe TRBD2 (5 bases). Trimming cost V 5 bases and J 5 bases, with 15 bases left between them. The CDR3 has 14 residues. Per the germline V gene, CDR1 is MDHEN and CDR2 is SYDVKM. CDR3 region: CASSGELWRETQYF. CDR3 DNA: TGTGCCAGCAGTGGTGAGCTGTGGAGGGAGACCCAGTACTTC.

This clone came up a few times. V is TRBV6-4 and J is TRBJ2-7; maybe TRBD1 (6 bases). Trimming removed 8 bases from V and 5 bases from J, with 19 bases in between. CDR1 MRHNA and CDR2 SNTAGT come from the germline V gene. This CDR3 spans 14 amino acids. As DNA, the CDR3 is TGTGCCAGCTCACCCACACCAGGGGTCCACGAGCAGTACTTC. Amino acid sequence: CASSPTPGVHEQYF.

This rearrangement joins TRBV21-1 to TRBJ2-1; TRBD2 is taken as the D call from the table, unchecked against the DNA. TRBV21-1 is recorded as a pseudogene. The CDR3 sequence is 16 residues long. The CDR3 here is CASSEPRDGGKNEQFF. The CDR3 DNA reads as TGTGCCAGCAGCGAACCCCGGGATGGGGGGAAGAATGAGCAGTTCTTC.

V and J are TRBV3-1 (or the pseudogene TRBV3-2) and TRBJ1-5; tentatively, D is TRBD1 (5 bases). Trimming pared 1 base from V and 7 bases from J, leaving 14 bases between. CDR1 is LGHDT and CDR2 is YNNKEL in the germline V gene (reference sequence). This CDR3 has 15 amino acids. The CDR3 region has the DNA TGTGCCAGCAGCCAAGGCGTGGGGGGGTACCAGCCCCAGCATTTT. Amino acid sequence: CASSQGVGGYQPQHF.

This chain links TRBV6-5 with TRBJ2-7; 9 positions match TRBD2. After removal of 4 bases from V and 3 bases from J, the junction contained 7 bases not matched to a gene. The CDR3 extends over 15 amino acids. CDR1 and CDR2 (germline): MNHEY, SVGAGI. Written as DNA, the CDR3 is TGTGCCAGCAGTTTGGGTAGCGGGGGCAACTACGAGCAGTACGTC. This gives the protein CASSLGSGGNYEQYV.

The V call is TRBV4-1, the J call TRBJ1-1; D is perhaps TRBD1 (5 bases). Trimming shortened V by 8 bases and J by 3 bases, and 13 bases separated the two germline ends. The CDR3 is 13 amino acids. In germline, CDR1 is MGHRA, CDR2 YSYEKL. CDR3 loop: CASALGGDTEAFF. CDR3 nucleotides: TGCGCCAGCGCTTTGGGGGGGGACACTGAAGCTTTCTTT.

The CDR3 sequence: CASSLMRENEQFF. CDR3 coding DNA: TGTGCCAGCAGCTTAATGCGGGAAAATGAGCAGTTCTTC. J is TRBJ2-1 and V is TRBV7-8, with TRBD2 as a possible D gene (6 bases). CDR3 length: 13 residues. Trimming removed 2 bases at V and 7 bases at J, with 9 bases between. From germline, CDR1 is SGHVS and CDR2 FQNEAQ.

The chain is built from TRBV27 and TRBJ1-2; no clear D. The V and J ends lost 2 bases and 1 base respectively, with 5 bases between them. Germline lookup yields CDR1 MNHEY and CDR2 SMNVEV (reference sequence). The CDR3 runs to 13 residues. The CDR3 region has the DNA TGTGCCAGCAGTTTACGGGGTAACTATGGCTACACCTTC. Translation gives CASSLRGNYGYTF.

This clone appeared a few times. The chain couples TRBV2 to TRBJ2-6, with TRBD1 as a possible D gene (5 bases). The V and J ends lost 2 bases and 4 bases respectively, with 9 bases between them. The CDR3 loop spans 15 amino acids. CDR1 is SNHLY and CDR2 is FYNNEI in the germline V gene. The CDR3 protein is CASSERQSGANVLTF. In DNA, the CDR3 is TGTGCCAGCAGTGAAAGACAGTCCGGGGCCAACGTCCTGACTTTC.

The CDR3 DNA is TGCGCCAGCAGCCTTCGACAGTTTGGGGACACCATATATTTT. Protein sequence: CASSLRQFGDTIYF. The chain uses TRBV4-1 and TRBJ1-3; D is perhaps TRBD1 (5 bases). The germline V and J ends were trimmed by 4 bases and 8 bases, with 15 bases remaining between them. There are 14 residues in the CDR3. Germline V gene sequence: CDR1 MGHRA, CDR2 YSYEKL.